This T cell receptor (beta chain) was identified during a study of blood T cell repertoires in COVID-19. Study-wide context: From the United States, Italy and Spain came samples of acute and convalescent COVID-19. PBMCs, B-cell-depleted T cells, or T cells were the source of the cDNA or gDNA that made up the material.

The V gene's germline CDR1 is SGDLS and CDR2 YYNGEE. Deletions cut 0 bases from V and 2 bases from J, with 15 bases between. The CDR3 is 17 amino acids. In the authors' methods: Estimation of nucleated cell counts relied on the amplification of reference gene primers. The data were produced by immunoSEQ multiplex PCR, yet TCRdb's version contains in-frame clones alone and is incomplete. The D gene and trimming were derived from the DNA, and the V and J assignments and clone size from that table. The repertoire holds some 81,000 clones, 90% to 95% seen once, with around 4.2% in the top ten. Specimen: peripheral blood. V gene TRBV9 combines with J gene TRBJ1-3; maybe TRBD1 (6 bases). This clonotype originated in a human donor with active COVID-19. The donor label of this sample is uncertain. CDR3 DNA sequence: TGTGCCAGCAGCGTAGTCCCAGGGGAAGAGGCTGGAAACACCATATATTTT. Translating it yields CASSVVPGEEAGNTIYF. Full variable domain (rest looked up from reference TRBV9 and TRBJ1-3): DSGVTQTPKHLITATGQRVTLRCSPRSGDLSVYWYQQSLDQGLQFLIQYYNGEERAKGNILERFSAQQFPDLHSELNLSSLELGDSALYFCASSVVPGEEAGNTIYFGEGSWLTVV.